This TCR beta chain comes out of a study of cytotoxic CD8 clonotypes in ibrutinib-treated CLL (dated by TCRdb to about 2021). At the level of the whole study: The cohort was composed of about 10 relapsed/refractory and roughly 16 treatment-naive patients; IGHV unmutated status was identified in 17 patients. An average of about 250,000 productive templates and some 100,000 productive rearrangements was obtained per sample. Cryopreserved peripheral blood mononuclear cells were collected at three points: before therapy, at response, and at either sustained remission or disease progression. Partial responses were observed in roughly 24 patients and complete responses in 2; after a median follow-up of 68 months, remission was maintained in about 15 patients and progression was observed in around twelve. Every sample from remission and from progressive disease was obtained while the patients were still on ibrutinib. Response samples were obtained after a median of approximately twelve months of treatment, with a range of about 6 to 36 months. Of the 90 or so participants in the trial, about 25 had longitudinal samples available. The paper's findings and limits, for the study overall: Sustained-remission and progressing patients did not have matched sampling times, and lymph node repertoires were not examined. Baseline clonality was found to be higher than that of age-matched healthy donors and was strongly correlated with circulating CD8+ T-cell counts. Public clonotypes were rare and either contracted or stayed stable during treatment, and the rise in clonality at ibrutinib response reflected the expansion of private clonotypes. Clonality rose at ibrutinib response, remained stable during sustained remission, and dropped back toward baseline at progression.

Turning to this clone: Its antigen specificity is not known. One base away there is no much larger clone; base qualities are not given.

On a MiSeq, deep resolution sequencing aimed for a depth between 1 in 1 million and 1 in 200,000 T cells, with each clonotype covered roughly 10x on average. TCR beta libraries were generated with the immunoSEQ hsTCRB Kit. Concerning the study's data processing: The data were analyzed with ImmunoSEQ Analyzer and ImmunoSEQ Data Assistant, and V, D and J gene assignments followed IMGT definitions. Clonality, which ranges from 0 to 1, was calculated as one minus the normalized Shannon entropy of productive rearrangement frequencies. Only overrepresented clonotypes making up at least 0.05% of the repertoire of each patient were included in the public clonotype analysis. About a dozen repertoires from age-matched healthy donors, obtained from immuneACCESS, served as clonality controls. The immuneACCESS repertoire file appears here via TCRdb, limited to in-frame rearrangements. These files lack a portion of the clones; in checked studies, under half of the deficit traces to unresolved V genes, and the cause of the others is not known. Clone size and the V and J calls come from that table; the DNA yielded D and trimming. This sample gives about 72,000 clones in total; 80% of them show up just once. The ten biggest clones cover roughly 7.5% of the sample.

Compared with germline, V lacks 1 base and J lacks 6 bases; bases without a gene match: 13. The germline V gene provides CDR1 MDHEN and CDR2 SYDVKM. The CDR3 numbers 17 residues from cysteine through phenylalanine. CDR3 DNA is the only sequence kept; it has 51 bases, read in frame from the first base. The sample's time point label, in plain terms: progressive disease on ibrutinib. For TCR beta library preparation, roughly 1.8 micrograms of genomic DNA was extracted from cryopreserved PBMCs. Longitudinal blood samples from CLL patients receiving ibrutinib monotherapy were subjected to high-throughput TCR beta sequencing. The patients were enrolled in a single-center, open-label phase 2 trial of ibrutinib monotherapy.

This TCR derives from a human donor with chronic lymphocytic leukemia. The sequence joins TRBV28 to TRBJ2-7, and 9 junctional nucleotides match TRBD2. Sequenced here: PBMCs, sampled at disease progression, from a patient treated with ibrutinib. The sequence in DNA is TGTGCCAGCAGTTTATACCTGGGCGGGGGGGCTGGCGCCGAGCAGTACTTC. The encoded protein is CASSLYLGGGAGAEQYF.